These 18 T cell receptor beta chains were sequenced from one sample in a study of cytomegalovirus exposure and HLA in healthy donors (dated by TCRdb to about 2017). The receptor library was made with the immunoSEQ multiplex PCR assay. A mixture of 60 forward primers for TCR Vbeta segments and 13 reverse primers for TCR Jbeta segments was used in the multiplex PCR. Imported from immuneACCESS, the table was reduced by TCRdb to in-frame sequences with V and J called. These copies leave out some clones; in studies compared against another copy, an unresolved V gene accounts for under half, and the cause of the remainder is not known. The sample table records under 200,000 clones; 82% of these occur just once. About 10% of the sample rests with the top ten. Sample: PBMCs. These receptors originate from a man aged 45-65 years in good health and CMV-seropositive.

The V gene is TRBV28, the J gene TRBJ2-1; TRBD2 matches at 8 bases. V dropped 7 bases and J dropped 8; count of bases not matched to a gene: 10. Germline-derived CDR1 and CDR2 are MDHEN and SYDVKM. The CDR3 loop spans 14 amino acids. The CDR3 DNA follows: TGTGCCAGCAAACTTGGTAGCGGGATCTATGAGCAGTTCTTC. It codes for CASKLGSGIYEQFF.

The chain couples TRBV5-5 to TRBJ1-4; no reliable D call. Between the trimmed V and J ends, which lost 2 bases and 7 bases, there was a span of 9 bases. Germline values: CDR1 SGHKS, CDR2 YYEKEE (reference sequence). CDR3 size: 13 residues. The CDR3 spells CASSFFSSEKLFF. In nucleotides, the CDR3 is TGTGCCAGCAGCTTCTTCTCTAGTGAAAAACTGTTTTTT.

This clone was detected once. V is TRBV2 and J is TRBJ2-5; the match to TRBD2 covers 11 bases. CDR1 SNHLY and CDR2 FYNNEI come from the germline V gene. This CDR3 region has 14 residues. Trimming took 6 bases from V and 4 from J; bases not matched to a gene: 4. The CDR3 protein is CASRKGLAGETQYF. CDR3 nucleotide sequence: TGTGCCAGCAGGAAAGGACTAGCGGGAGAGACCCAGTACTTC.

The chain's CDR3 is CTSSLRFQGNNEQFF. The CDR3 DNA follows: TGTACCAGCAGCTTAAGGTTTCAGGGGAACAATGAGCAGTTCTTC. This chain joins TRBV7-2 and TRBJ2-1; the D gene is possibly TRBD1 (6 bases). CDR3 length: 15 amino acids. Germline V gives CDR1 SGHTA, CDR2 FQGNSA. V was trimmed by 2 bases and J by 5 bases, leaving 13 bases between them.

The chain has TRBV16 and TRBJ2-5; D possibly corresponds to TRBD1 (5 bases). The J call could be wrong; TRBJ2-7 is a better fit for the DNA end. There are 14 residues in the CDR3. Per germline, CDR1 KGHSY and CDR2 FQNENV. As DNA, the CDR3 is TGTGCCAGCAGCCAATTGCTACAGGTCGACGAGCAGTACTTC. It encodes CASSQLLQVDEQYF.

The chain is built from TRBV5-8 and TRBJ2-5, with a tentative D call TRBD2 (6 bases). The V end was cut by 0 bases, the J end by 5 bases, with 8 bases between. Per germline, CDR1 SGHTS and CDR2 YDEGEE. This CDR3 is 13 amino acids long. The CDR3 DNA reads as TGTGCCAGCAGCTTGGAGGAGGGGGAGACCCAGTACTTC. Translated: CASSLEEGETQYF.

This clone was picked up a small number of times. This sequence joins TRBV25-1 and TRBJ1-5, with TRBD1 as a possible D gene (5 bases). Trimming stripped 5 bases from V and 1 base from J, with 9 bases between. CDR1 and CDR2 (germline): MGHDK, SYGVNS. The CDR3 sequence is 14 residues long. The CDR3 bases are TGTGCCAGCAGTCCCCAGGGAAGCAATCAGCCCCAGCATTTT. Translated, it gives CASSPQGSNQPQHF.

The chain couples TRBV5-6 to TRBJ2-2; D not resolved. The V gene lost 1 base and the J gene lost 2 bases, with 12 bases spanning the gap. This CDR3 has 16 residues. Germline assignment: CDR1 SGHDT and CDR2 YYEEEE. The CDR3 coding sequence is TGTGCCAGCAGCTTGTCAGCGATGAAAAACACCGGGGAGCTGTTTTTT. The encoded protein is CASSLSAMKNTGELFF.

The chain links TRBV6-5 to TRBJ2-7, with D possibly matching TRBD2 (5 bases). The CDR3 totals 16 residues. Germline lookup yields CDR1 MNHEY and CDR2 SVGAGI. Trimming took off 0 bases at V and 3 bases at J, with 15 bases between the two ends. The DNA for the CDR3 is TGTGCCAGCAGTTACTCAGAGCCAGGACTCCTCTACGAGCAGTACTTC. This codes for CASSYSEPGLLYEQYF.

The chain employs TRBV6-1 and TRBJ1-4; TRBD1 is a possible D gene (6 bases). The V gene lost 1 base and the J gene lost 8 bases, with 14 bases spanning the gap. Per the germline V gene, CDR1 is MNHNS and CDR2 is SASEGT. CDR3 length: 15 amino acids. The CDR3 reads CASSEVQGRGEKLFF. DNA for the CDR3: TGTGCCAGCAGTGAAGTACAGGGTAGAGGCGAAAAACTGTTTTTT.

In DNA, the CDR3 is TGTGCCATCCCCACGGAGGACCTTCCTTTGAACACTGAAGCTTTCTTT. It encodes CAIPTEDLPLNTEAFF. This chain uses TRBV10-3 with TRBJ1-1; D gene uncertain. The CDR3 covers 16 residues. V was trimmed by 8 bases and J by 0 bases, leaving 19 bases between them. Germline V CDR1 and CDR2: ENHRY, SYGVKD.

The chain is built from TRBV7-9 and TRBJ2-7; 10 nucleotides line up with TRBD1. The CDR3 is made up of 13 amino acids. Germline CDR1 and CDR2: SEHNR and FQNEAQ (reference sequence). V gave up 3 bases and J gave up 6 bases; unmatched junction bases: 2. CDR3 loop: CASSFGDRGEQYF. Written as DNA, the CDR3 is TGTGCCAGCAGCTTTGGGGACAGGGGCGAGCAGTACTTC.

The chain couples TRBV28 to TRBJ2-7, with 9 bases identical to TRBD1. The junction had 7 bases not matched to a gene; V was cut back by 6 bases and J by 4 bases. Germline loops: CDR1 MDHEN, CDR2 SYDVKM. The CDR3 extends over 14 amino acids. The CDR3 loop reads CASSYPGQGYEQYF. The DNA of the CDR3 is TGTGCCAGCAGCTACCCGGGACAGGGTTACGAGCAGTACTTC. The full variable domain, rest sourced from reference TRBV28 and TRBJ2-7, is DVKVTQSSRYLVKRTGEKVFLECVQDMDHENMFWYRQDPGLGLRLIYFSYDVKMKEKGDIPEGYSVSREKKERFSLILESASTNQTSMYLCASSYPGQGYEQYFGPGTRLTVT.

The CDR3 sequence: CASSQGTHSSYNEQFF. The CDR3 DNA is TGCGCCAGCAGCCAAGGTACTCACAGCTCCTACAATGAGCAGTTCTTC. The chain combines TRBV4-3 with TRBJ2-1; D uncertain. V lost 1 base to trimming and J lost 0 bases, with 10 bases between them. Germline-derived CDR1 and CDR2 are LGHNA and YSLEER. CDR3 length: 16 amino acids.

This clone has only a few counts. The genes are TRBV4-3 and TRBJ1-1; 8 positions agree with TRBD1. The CDR3 runs to 14 residues. Germline V CDR1 and CDR2: LGHNA, YSLEER. The junction had 1 base not matched to a gene; V was cut back by 1 base and J by 3 bases. The CDR3 spells CASSQGTGYTEAFF. The DNA of the CDR3 is TGCGCCAGCAGCCAAGGGACAGGGTACACTGAAGCTTTCTTT.

This clone was picked up a small number of times. The chain combines TRBV11-2 with TRBJ1-1; D is undetermined. Germline V gene lookup returns CDR1 SGHAT and CDR2 FQNNGV. CDR3 length equals 16 residues. Deletions cut 3 bases from V and 6 bases from J, with 20 bases between. CDR3 amino acids: CASSFISVSELSEAFF. CDR3 coding DNA: TGTGCCAGCAGCTTCATCTCAGTGTCAGAATTGTCTGAAGCTTTCTTT.

The rearrangement links TRBV30 to TRBJ2-7; weak D call: TRBD2 (5 bases). In germline, CDR1 is GTSNPN, CDR2 SVGIG (reference sequence). With 3 bases removed from V and 3 bases from J, the gap between germline ends came to 21 bases. There are 16 residues in the CDR3. CDR3 nucleotide sequence: TGTGCCTGGAGCCTCCCGGGGTCCTCCGTGGTCTACGAGCAGTACTTC. Translated, it gives CAWSLPGSSVVYEQYF.

The chain carries TRBV15 and TRBJ1-6; D is undetermined. This CDR3 comprises 17 residues. Trimming left V 1 base short and J 1 base short, with 11 bases between. The V gene's germline CDR1 is LNHNV and CDR2 YYDKDF (reference sequence). CDR3 coding DNA: TGTGCCACCAGCAGAGTGGTGGTCCGGTCCTATAATTCACCCCTCCACTTT. Translating it yields CATSRVVVRSYNSPLHF.